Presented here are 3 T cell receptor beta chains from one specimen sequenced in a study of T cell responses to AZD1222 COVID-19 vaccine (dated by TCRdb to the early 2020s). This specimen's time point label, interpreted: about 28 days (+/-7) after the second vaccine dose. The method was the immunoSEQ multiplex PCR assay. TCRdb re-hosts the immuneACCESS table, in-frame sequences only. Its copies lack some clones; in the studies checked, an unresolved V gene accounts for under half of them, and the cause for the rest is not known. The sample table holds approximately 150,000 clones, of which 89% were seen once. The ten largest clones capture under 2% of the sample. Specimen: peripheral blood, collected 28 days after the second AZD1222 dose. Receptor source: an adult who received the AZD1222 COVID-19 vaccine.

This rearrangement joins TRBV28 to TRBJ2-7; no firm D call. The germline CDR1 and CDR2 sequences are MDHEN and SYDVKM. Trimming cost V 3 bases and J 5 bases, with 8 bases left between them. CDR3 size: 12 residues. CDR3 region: CASSFSEDEQYF. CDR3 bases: TGTGCCAGCAGTTTCTCTGAGGACGAGCAGTACTTC.

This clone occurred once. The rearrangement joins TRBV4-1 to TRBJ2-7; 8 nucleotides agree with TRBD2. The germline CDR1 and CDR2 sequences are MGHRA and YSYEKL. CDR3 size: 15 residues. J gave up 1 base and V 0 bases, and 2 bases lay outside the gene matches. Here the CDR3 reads CASSQEQRGSYEQYF. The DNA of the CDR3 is TGCGCCAGCAGCCAAGAACAGCGGGGGTCCTACGAGCAGTACTTC.

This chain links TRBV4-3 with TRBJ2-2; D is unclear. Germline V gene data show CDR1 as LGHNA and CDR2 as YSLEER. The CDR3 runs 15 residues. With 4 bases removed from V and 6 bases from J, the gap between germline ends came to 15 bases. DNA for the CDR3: TGCGCCAGCAGCCCGCACACCGAAAGGCCCGGGGAGCTGTTTTTT. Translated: CASSPHTERPGELFF.